This paragraph reports one T cell receptor beta chain. No cognate antigen has been identified for it. Base-call qualities are not available, and no considerably larger clone is one nucleotide away. A distance of 14 bases separates the germline ends of V and J, which lose 0 bases and 0 bases respectively. CDR3 length: 17 amino acids, cysteine to phenylalanine. Solely the CDR3 DNA is kept, with 51 bases framed from the first base. The germline V gene (reference sequence) yields LNHNV for CDR1 and YYDKDF for CDR2. The data were taken from a study of blood T cell repertoires in COVID-19 (dated by TCRdb to about 2020). Study-level background: Samples covering the acute and convalescent phases of COVID-19 were provided by collaborators in the United States, Italy and Spain. The dataset comprised deeply sampled blood TCRbeta repertoires from subjects exposed to, actively infected with, or recovered from COVID-19. Where HLA class I and class II types were available, the types were taken from metadata supplied by the sample provider, not from assay-based typing. Samples were obtained from the ongoing ImmuneRACE study (first 160 participants) and from approximately 1,200 subjects provided by 6 global collaborators. Nearly every sample came with metadata listing a de-identified subject ID, COVID-19 status, age in years and sex. The material from the prospective study consisted of cDNA or gDNA derived from T cells, B-cell-depleted T cells, or PBMCs. The repertoires were made available in a free public database intended to serve as a resource for research on the immune response to SARS-CoV-2.

TCRbeta CDR3 regions were amplified from genomic DNA using the immunoSEQ Assay, a bias-controlled multiplex PCR. As for the original processing: Nucleated cell counts per sample were estimated from amplification of reference gene primers within the assay. To quantify the absolute abundance of each unique TCRbeta CDR3 rearrangement, sequence reads were collapsed and filtered. Productive Simpson clonality was computed per sample as the square root of Simpson's diversity index over productive rearrangements. The table comes from immuneACCESS by way of TCRdb, which keeps in-frame sequences with V and J called. Part of the clones is missing from these tables; in studies checked, under half for an unresolved V gene and the rest for unknown reasons. Clone size and the V and J calls come from that table; the DNA yielded D and trimming. The sample table shows some 170,000 clones, and roughly 82% are seen once. In total, the top ten clones hold roughly 15% of the sample.

Enrolling through a virtual design, the prospective study's participants ranged in age from roughly 18 to 100 years and lived across around 25 United States geographic areas. To assign participants to cohorts, the prospective study relied on clinical history that participants themselves reported in a screening survey and a study questionnaire. ImmuneRACE Cohort 3 recovered participants were defined by two consecutive negative NP/OP PCR tests, healthcare professional clearance, or symptom resolution. In the prospective study, mobile phlebotomists collected whole blood, serum and a nasopharyngeal or oropharyngeal swab from each participant. Participants in the prospective study had the option to provide additional blood draws and questionnaires over an approximately 2-month period. Blood samples from the prospective study were shipped frozen or at room temperature prior to DNA extraction. What the authors observed across the whole study: Clinical and demographic metadata were provided uncurated, with the amount varying by source and participant.

The sequence is built from TRBV15 and TRBJ1-1; TRBD1 is possibly the D segment (5 matching bases). Sequenced material: PBMCs or T cells enriched from blood (not recorded which). The receptor was derived from a man over 45 who had recovered from COVID-19. CDR3 reads: CATSRDTRRQMNTEAFF. The bases read TGTGCCACCAGCAGAGATACGCGTAGACAGATGAACACTGAAGCTTTCTTT.